Reported below is one TCR beta chain. It has no known antigen specificity. Base qualities were left out, and no much larger clone turns up one base away. Enrolling through a virtual design, the prospective study's participants ranged in age from roughly 18 to 89 years and lived across more than 20 United States geographic areas. In the prospective study, cohorts were assigned on the basis of participant-reported clinical history obtained from a screening survey and a study questionnaire. ImmuneRACE Cohort 3 recovered participants were defined by two consecutive negative NP/OP PCR tests, healthcare professional clearance, or symptom resolution. In the prospective study, mobile phlebotomists collected whole blood, serum and a nasopharyngeal or oropharyngeal swab from each participant. Additional blood draws and questionnaires over an approximately two-month period could optionally be provided by prospective study participants. Before DNA extraction, blood samples from the prospective study were shipped at room temperature or frozen.

TCRbeta CDR3 regions were amplified from genomic DNA by means of the immunoSEQ Assay, a bias-controlled multiplex PCR. In the authors' own workflow: The number of nucleated cells in each sample was estimated from the amplification of reference gene primers within the assay. To quantify the absolute abundance of each unique TCRbeta CDR3 rearrangement, sequence reads were collapsed and filtered. Productive Simpson clonality was computed per sample as the square root of Simpson's diversity index over productive rearrangements. This immuneACCESS table, as held by TCRdb, lists in-frame sequences with V and J called but not all clones. Of the missing ones, under half trace to an unresolved V gene in checked studies; the others have no known cause. That table supplies the V and J calls and clone size; D and trimming were determined from the DNA. For this sample there are around 480,000 clones; roughly 90% appear just once. 0.65% to 0.9% of the sample goes to the ten largest clones.

This entry comes from a study of blood T cell repertoires in COVID-19 (dated by TCRdb to about 2020). For the wider study: The collaborator samples originated in the United States, Italy and Spain and spanned the acute and convalescent phases of COVID-19. Nearly every sample came with metadata listing a de-identified subject ID, COVID-19 status, age in years and sex. HLA class I and class II types, where available, came from metadata supplied by the sample provider rather than from assay-based typing. The material from the prospective study consisted of cDNA or gDNA derived from T cells, B-cell-depleted T cells, or PBMCs. The samples were drawn from two sources: the first 160 participants of the ongoing ImmuneRACE study, and approximately 1,300 subjects contributed by 6 global collaborators. Subjects who had been exposed to COVID-19, were actively infected with it, or had recovered from it provided the deeply sampled blood TCRbeta repertoires that made up the dataset. The repertoires were released in a freely available public database meant as a resource for research on the immune response to SARS-CoV-2. Broad study findings and their caveats: How much clinical and demographic metadata was included differed by source and by participant, and the metadata was provided uncurated.

Measured from the cysteine to the phenylalanine, the CDR3 is 15 residues long. Solely the CDR3 DNA is kept, with 45 bases framed from the first base. As encoded in the germline V gene, CDR1 is MNHEY while CDR2 is SVGAGI. After removal of 2 bases from V and 10 bases from J, the junction retains 8 bases not matched to a gene. The V gene is TRBV6-5 and the J gene is TRBJ1-6, and 7 junction bases match TRBD1. This clonotype was obtained from a woman under 30 who had recovered from COVID-19. Material: PBMCs or T cells enriched from blood (not recorded which). The DNA is TGTGCCAGCAGTTACGACAGGGCGATCGTGTCACCCCTCCACTTT. Its amino acids are CASSYDRAIVSPLHF.